These T cell receptor beta chains were read from a single sample in a study of blood T cell repertoires in COVID-19. TCRdb keeps only in-frame clones here, not all; method: immunoSEQ multiplex PCR. The sample has some 140,000 clones, around 78% seen once; the top ten hold 10% to 12%. Sequenced: peripheral blood. These receptors originate from a human donor in a cohort sampled during active COVID-19. CDR3s include the opening cysteine and the closing phenylalanine or tryptophan. A D gene is named only where the DNA matches it firmly. The size field is filled for only some rows; it gives once, few, many or a size class.

clone_size	d_call	v_call	j_call	cdr3_aa	cdr3_nt
-	-	TRBV12-3/TRBV12-4	TRBJ1-1	CASNFGRNTEAFF	TGTGCCAGCAATTTTGGGAGGAACACTGAAGCTTTCTTT
-	TRBD1	TRBV5-1	TRBJ1-1	CASSSLSRDRAQMNTEAFF	TGCGCCAGCAGCTCGCTCTCCCGGGACAGGGCCCAAATGAACACTGAAGCTTTCTTT
-	TRBD1	TRBV2	TRBJ1-2	CASSVRQGYGYTF	TGTGCCAGCAGTGTACGACAGGGATATGGCTACACCTTC
once	-	TRBV14	TRBJ2-7	CASSKQGYEQYF	TGTGCCAGCAGCAAACAGGGATACGAGCAGTACTTC
-	-	TRBV2	TRBJ2-3	CASARWSGGRTDTQYF	TGTGCCAGCGCTAGGTGGTCGGGGGGCCGCACAGATACGCAGTATTTT
-	TRBD1	TRBV6-5	TRBJ1-1	CASSGTGTGNTEAFF	TGTGCCAGCAGCGGTACCGGGACAGGGAACACTGAAGCTTTCTTT
-	TRBD2	TRBV5-6	TRBJ2-7	CASSYRKIWTSGASYEQYF	TGTGCCAGCAGCTACCGCAAAATTTGGACTAGCGGGGCCTCCTACGAGCAGTACTTC
-	-	TRBV11-2	TRBJ1-2	CASSLSYGYTF	TGTGCCAGCAGCTTGTCTTATGGCTACACCTTC
many	-	TRBV2	TRBJ2-1	CASSPGTPRRDEQFF	TGTGCCAGCAGTCCCGGGACTCCCCGCCGGGATGAGCAGTTCTTC
-	-	TRBV5-1	TRBJ2-7	CASSLAGGMGSYEQYF	TGCGCCAGCAGCTTGGCAGGAGGAATGGGCTCCTACGAGCAGTACTTC
-	-	TRBV28	TRBJ1-4	CASSSAGGTNEKLFF	TGTGCCAGCAGTTCGGCTGGCGGGACTAATGAAAAACTGTTTTTT
many	TRBD1	TRBV7-9	TRBJ1-5	CASSETGWNQPQHF	TGTGCCAGCAGCGAGACAGGGTGGAATCAGCCCCAGCATTTT
-	TRBD1	TRBV12-5	TRBJ1-5	CASGLVRNLGQPIYSNQPQHF	TGTGCTAGTGGTTTGGTAAGGAACCTGGGACAGCCGATCTATAGCAATCAGCCCCAGCATTTT
-	-	TRBV6-1	TRBJ1-2	CASSDGRGYSYGYTF	TGTGCCAGCAGTGACGGCAGGGGTTATAGCTATGGCTACACCTTC
once	-	TRBV5-1	TRBJ2-1	CASSLDLASNEQFF	TGCGCCAGCAGCTTGGACCTAGCTTCCAATGAGCAGTTCTTC
-	-	TRBV29-1	TRBJ2-7	CSVEGTEPYGQYF	TGCAGCGTTGAAGGGACAGAACCCTACGGGCAGTACTTC
few	-	TRBV2	TRBJ2-1	CASSDGRTGTKFF	TGTGCCAGCAGTGATGGAAGGACAGGGACTAAGTTCTTC
-	TRBD1	TRBV29-1	TRBJ2-4	CSVYGTGENIQYF	TGCAGCGTTTATGGGACAGGTGAAAACATTCAGTACTTC
-	TRBD2	TRBV19	TRBJ2-5	CASSPRTSGQETQYF	TGTGCCAGTAGTCCAAGGACTAGCGGCCAAGAGACCCAGTACTTC
few	TRBD1	TRBV6-5	TRBJ2-1	CASSRQRDRLSFFF	TGTGCCAGCAGTCGACAACGGGACAGGTTATCCTTTTTCTTC
-	-	TRBV6-4	TRBJ2-4	CAISVGGQLAKNIQYF	TGTGCCATCTCGGTGGGGGGGCAATTAGCCAAAAACATTCAGTACTTC
-	-	TRBV28	TRBJ1-4	CASSLIGQTEKLFF	TGTGCCAGCAGTTTGATTGGACAGACTGAAAAACTGTTTTTT
-	TRBD1	TRBV19	TRBJ1-5	CASSATGGLGQPQHF	TGTGCCAGTAGTGCGACAGGGGGGCTGGGTCAGCCCCAGCATTTT
-	TRBD2	TRBV7-9	TRBJ2-5	CASSLRLNSGGAGETQYF	TGTGCCAGCAGCCTCCGCCTCAATAGCGGGGGGGCGGGAGAGACCCAGTACTTC
-	TRBD2	TRBV7-6	TRBJ2-5	CASSLPDGTSGLQETQYF	TGTGCCAGCAGCTTACCCGACGGGACTAGCGGGTTACAAGAGACCCAGTACTTC
once	-	TRBV19	TRBJ1-3	CASSIGEGNTIYF	TGTGCCAGTAGTATCGGAGAGGGAAACACCATATATTTT
-	-	TRBV11-2	TRBJ2-1	CASSLAAAEQFF	TGTGCCAGCAGCTTAGCAGCGGCTGAGCAGTTCTTC
once	-	TRBV24-1	TRBJ2-5	CATSDRETQYF	TGTGCCACCAGTGATCGAGAGACCCAGTACTTC
few	TRBD2	TRBV13	TRBJ2-7	CASSEDRTSGAYEQYF	TGTGCCAGCAGCGAAGACCGGACTAGCGGGGCCTACGAGCAGTACTTC
-	TRBD1	TRBV10-2	TRBJ1-5	CASSRDSSQPQHF	TGCGCCAGCAGCCGGGACAGTTCCCAGCCCCAGCATTTT
once	TRBD1	TRBV3-1/TRBV3-2	TRBJ2-6	CASSQDRTGGISGANVLTF	TGTGCCAGCAGCCAAGACAGGACAGGGGGCATCTCTGGGGCCAACGTCCTGACTTTC
-	-	TRBV5-5	TRBJ1-5	CASSKDLLRNQPQHF	TGTGCCAGCAGCAAAGACTTACTTCGCAATCAGCCCCAGCATTTT
-	-	TRBV4-1	TRBJ1-6	CASSQEFDRRLHF	TGCGCCAGCAGCCAAGAGTTCGACAGGCGCCTCCACTTT
-	-	TRBV12-3/TRBV12-4	TRBJ2-7	CASNSEGSYEQYF	TGTGCCAGCAACTCGGAGGGTAGCTACGAGCAGTACTTC
-	TRBD1	TRBV2	TRBJ1-2	CASRRTGGGDGYTF	TGTGCCAGCAGGAGGACAGGGGGGGGAGATGGCTACACCTTC
few	-	TRBV11-2	TRBJ2-1	CASSPGLINEQFF	TGTGCCAGCAGCCCAGGACTGATCAATGAGCAGTTCTTC
-	TRBD2	TRBV24-1	TRBJ2-3	CATKGLASTDTQYF	TGTGCCACCAAGGGACTAGCGAGCACAGATACGCAGTATTTT
-	-	TRBV27	TRBJ2-1	CASSSRDTQREQFF	TGTGCCAGCAGTTCCCGGGACACTCAACGGGAGCAGTTCTTC
-	-	TRBV27	TRBJ2-5	CASSWAGAPQETQYF	TGTGCCAGCAGTTGGGCGGGGGCCCCACAAGAGACCCAGTACTTC
once	-	TRBV5-1	TRBJ2-5	CASSQTGGETQYF	TGCGCCAGCTCCCAGACGGGTGGAGAGACCCAGTACTTC
-	-	TRBV28	TRBJ2-7	CASSLATTTYEQYF	TGTGCCAGCAGTTTAGCGACAACCACCTACGAGCAGTACTTC
-	TRBD1	TRBV19	TRBJ2-3	CASNPDVGQGADTQYF	TGTGCCAGTAACCCCGACGTGGGACAGGGCGCAGATACGCAGTATTTT
-	-	TRBV4-1	TRBJ1-6	CASSPENPVLSLHF	TGCGCCAGCAGCCCCGAAAATCCAGTCTTATCCCTCCACTTT
-	TRBD1	TRBV19	TRBJ1-4	CASSIGTGRRTTNEKLFF	TGTGCCAGTAGTATCGGGACAGGGAGGAGGACAACTAATGAAAAACTGTTTTTT
-	-	TRBV7-9	TRBJ1-4	CASSFGLGHATNEKLFF	TGTGCCAGCAGCTTTGGGCTGGGACACGCAACTAATGAAAAACTGTTTTTT
few	-	TRBV28	TRBJ2-7	CASRSVDRAYEQYF	TGTGCCAGCAGATCCGTGGACAGAGCCTACGAGCAGTACTTC
-	TRBD1	TRBV6-5	TRBJ1-1	CASSYGTGGAEAFF	TGTGCCAGCAGTTACGGGACAGGGGGGGCTGAAGCTTTCTTT
-	-	TRBV19	TRBJ2-2	CASSIGGRNTGELFF	TGTGCCAGTAGTATAGGGGGGCGAAACACCGGGGAGCTGTTTTTT
-	-	TRBV29-1	TRBJ1-2	CSVQGWGPYGYTF	TGCAGCGTTCAGGGATGGGGTCCCTATGGCTACACCTTC
-	-	TRBV5-4	TRBJ1-2	CASSDRGISGYTF	TGTGCCAGCAGCGATCGGGGGATAAGTGGCTACACCTTC
-	-	TRBV19	TRBJ1-5	CASSIEGGNQPQHF	TGTGCCAGTAGTATAGAGGGAGGCAATCAGCCCCAGCATTTT
-	-	TRBV9	TRBJ2-7	CASSVVSSDSEQYF	TGTGCCAGCAGCGTAGTCAGTAGTGACAGCGAGCAGTACTTC
-	-	TRBV6-5	TRBJ2-7	CASSYIWTDSYEQYF	TGTGCCAGCAGTTATATTTGGACTGATTCCTACGAGCAGTACTTC
-	TRBD1	TRBV28	TRBJ1-4	CASSSTGTGAEKLFF	TGTGCCAGCAGTTCCACCGGGACAGGGGCTGAAAAACTGTTTTTT
-	TRBD2	TRBV9	TRBJ2-7	CASSRAGGPYEQYF	TGTGCCAGCAGCCGAGCGGGGGGCCCCTACGAGCAGTACTTC